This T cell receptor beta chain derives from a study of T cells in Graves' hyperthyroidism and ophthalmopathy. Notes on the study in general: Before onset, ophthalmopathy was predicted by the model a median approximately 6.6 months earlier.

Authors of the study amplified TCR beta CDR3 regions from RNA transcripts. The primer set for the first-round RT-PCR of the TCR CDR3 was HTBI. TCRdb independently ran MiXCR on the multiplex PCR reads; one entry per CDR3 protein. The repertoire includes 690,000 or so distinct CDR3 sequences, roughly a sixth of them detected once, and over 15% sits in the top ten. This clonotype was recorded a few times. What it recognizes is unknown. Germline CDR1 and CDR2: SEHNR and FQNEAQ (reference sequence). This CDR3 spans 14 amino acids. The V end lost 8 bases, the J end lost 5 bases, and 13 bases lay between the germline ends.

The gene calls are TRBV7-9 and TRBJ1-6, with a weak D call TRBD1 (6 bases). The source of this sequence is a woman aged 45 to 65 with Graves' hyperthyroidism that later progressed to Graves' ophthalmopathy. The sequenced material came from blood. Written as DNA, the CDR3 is TGTGCCAGCGGAATTAGGACAGATAATTCACCCCTCCACTTT. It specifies CASGIRTDNSPLHF.